Sequencing of this T cell receptor beta chain was carried out in a study of T cell changes during pregnancy in multiple sclerosis. The CDR3 sequence is 13 residues long. With V trimmed by 5 bases and J by 3 bases, 4 bases remained unmatched. Per the germline V gene, CDR1 is SEHNR and CDR2 is FQNEAQ (reference sequence). Generated by immunoSEQ multiplex PCR, the TCRdb table keeps only in-frame clones and is missing some. The sample has around 56,000 clones; around 94% are singletons. The TCR comes from a female donor with multiple sclerosis, enrolled in a pregnancy study. The sample here was CD8+ T cells from peripheral blood mononuclear cells, taken after pregnancy. The chain employs TRBV7-9 and TRBJ2-7; 7 bases are shared with TRBD1. The CDR3, as DNA: TGTGCCAGCAGCCCGGGACAGTTCTACGAGCAGTACTTC. Translating gives CASSPGQFYEQYF.